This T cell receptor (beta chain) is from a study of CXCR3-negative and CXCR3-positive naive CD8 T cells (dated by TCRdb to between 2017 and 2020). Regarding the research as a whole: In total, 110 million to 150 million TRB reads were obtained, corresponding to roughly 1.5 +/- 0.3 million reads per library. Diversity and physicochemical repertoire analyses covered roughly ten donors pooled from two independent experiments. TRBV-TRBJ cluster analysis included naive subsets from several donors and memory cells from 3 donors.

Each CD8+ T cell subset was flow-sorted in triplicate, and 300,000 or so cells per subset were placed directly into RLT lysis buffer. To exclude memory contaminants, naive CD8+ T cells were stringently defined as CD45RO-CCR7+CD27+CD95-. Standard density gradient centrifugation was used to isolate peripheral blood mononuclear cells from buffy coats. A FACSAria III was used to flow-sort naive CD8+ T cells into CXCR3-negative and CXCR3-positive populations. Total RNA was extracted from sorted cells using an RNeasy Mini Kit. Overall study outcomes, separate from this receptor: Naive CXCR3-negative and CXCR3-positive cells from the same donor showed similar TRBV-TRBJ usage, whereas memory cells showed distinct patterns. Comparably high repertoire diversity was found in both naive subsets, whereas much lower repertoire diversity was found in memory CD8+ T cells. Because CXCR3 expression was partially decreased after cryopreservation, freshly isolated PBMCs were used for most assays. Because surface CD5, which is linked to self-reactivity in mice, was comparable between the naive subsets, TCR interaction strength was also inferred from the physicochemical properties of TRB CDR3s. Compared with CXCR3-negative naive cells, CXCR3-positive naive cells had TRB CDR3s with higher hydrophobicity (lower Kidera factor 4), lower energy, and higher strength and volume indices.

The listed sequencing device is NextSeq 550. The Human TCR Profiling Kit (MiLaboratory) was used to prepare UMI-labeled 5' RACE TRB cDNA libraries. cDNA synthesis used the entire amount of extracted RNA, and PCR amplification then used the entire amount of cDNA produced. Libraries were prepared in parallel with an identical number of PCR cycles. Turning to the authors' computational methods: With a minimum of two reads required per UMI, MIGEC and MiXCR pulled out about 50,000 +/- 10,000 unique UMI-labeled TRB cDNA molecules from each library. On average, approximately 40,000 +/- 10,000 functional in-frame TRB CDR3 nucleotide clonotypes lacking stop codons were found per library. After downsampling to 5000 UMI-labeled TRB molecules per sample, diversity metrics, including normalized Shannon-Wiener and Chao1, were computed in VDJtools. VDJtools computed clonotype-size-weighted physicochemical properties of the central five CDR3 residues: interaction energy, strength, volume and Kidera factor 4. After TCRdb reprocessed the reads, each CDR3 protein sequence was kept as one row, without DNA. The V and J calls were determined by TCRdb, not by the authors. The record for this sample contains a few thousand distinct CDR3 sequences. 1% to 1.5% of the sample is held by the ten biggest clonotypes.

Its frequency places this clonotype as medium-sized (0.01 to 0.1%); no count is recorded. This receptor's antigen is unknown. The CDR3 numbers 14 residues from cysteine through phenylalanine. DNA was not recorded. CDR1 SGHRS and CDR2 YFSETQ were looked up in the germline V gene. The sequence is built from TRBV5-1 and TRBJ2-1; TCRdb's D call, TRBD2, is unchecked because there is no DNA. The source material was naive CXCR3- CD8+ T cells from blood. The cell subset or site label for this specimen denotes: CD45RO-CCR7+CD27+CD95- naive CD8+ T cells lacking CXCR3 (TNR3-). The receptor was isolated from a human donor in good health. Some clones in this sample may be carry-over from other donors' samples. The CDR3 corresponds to CASSLWGADNEQFF.